The 3 T cell receptor beta chains listed next were all sequenced from one sample in a study of control samples from healthy donors and cancer patients. Assay: immunoSEQ multiplex PCR; the TCRdb copy retains only in-frame clones and omits some. The table records over 150,000 clones, roughly 94% of them present only once. The sequencing input was blood. Every receptor here comes from a man aged 35-49 years in good health.

The CDR3: CASSEYGTGNEKLFF. The CDR3 DNA reads TGTGCCAGCAGTGAATACGGGACAGGGAATGAAAAACTGTTTTTT. The V gene is TRBV25-1, the J gene TRBJ1-4, with 9 positions matching TRBD1. V gave up 0 bases and J gave up 5 bases; unmatched junction bases: 1. The CDR3 is made up of 15 amino acids. Germline CDR1 reads MGHDK; CDR2 reads SYGVNS.

The genes are TRBV7-2 and TRBJ2-3; D may match TRBD1 or TRBD2 (6 bases each). Germline V gene data show CDR1 as SGHTA and CDR2 as FQGNSA. Trimming took 5 bases from V and 3 from J, leaving 15 bases between them. The CDR3 covers 15 residues. CDR3 nucleotide sequence: TGTGCCAGCAGCCCCGGGGGCGGGGCAACAGATACGCAGTATTTT. Translated: CASSPGGGATDTQYF.

The chain has TRBV28 and TRBJ1-6, with TRBD1 matching over 9 bases. The CDR3 length is 15 residues. Germline CDR1 and CDR2: MDHEN and SYDVKM. Losses at the gene ends were 4 bases for V and 12 bases for J; bases not matched to a gene: 10. In nucleotides, the CDR3 is TGTGCCAGCAGTTCCTCAGTTGACAGGGGGATACCCCTCCACTTT. This gives the protein CASSSSVDRGIPLHF.